The 18 T cell receptor beta chains in this list originate from one sample, sequenced in a study of T cells in Graves' hyperthyroidism and ophthalmopathy. The TCR beta CDR3 regions underwent amplification using RNA transcripts as the source. The study used the HTBI primer set for a first-round RT-PCR of the TCR CDR3. MiXCR was run by TCRdb on the multiplex PCR reads, yielding one entry per CDR3 protein. Here the sample spans roughly 500,000 distinct CDR3 sequences, approximately 14% being singletons. Sequencing was done on a sample of blood. These receptors all stem from a woman between 25 and 40 years old with Graves' hyperthyroidism that later progressed to Graves' ophthalmopathy.

In its sample, this clonotype was seen many times. The chain carries TRBV7-3 and TRBJ1-1; TRBD1 aligns across 8 bases. Germline trimming cut 5 bases from V and 2 bases from J; bases unmatched to any gene: 7. Germline lookup yields CDR1 SGHTA and CDR2 FQGTGA. This CDR3 has 15 amino acids. The CDR3 protein is CASSVSGTGNTEAFF. The CDR3 DNA follows: TGTGCCAGCAGCGTATCCGGGACAGGTAACACTGAAGCTTTCTTT.

The V gene is TRBV7-9, the J gene TRBJ2-6; D tentatively fits TRBD1 or TRBD2 (5 bases each). Trimming cost V 5 bases and J 1 base, with 12 bases left between them. Germline V CDR1 and CDR2: SEHNR, FQNEAQ (reference sequence). The CDR3 is made up of 16 amino acids. CDR3 bases: TGTGCCAGCAGCCCCCAGGGACGGTCTGGGGCCAACGTCCTGACTTTC. Translated: CASSPQGRSGANVLTF.

The chain recombines TRBV2 with TRBJ2-7; possible D gene TRBD1, 6 bases. In germline, CDR1 is SNHLY, CDR2 FYNNEI. Trimming cost V 6 bases and J 2 bases, with 14 bases left between them. This CDR3 has 14 amino acids. The CDR3 DNA reads as TGTGCCAGCAGCCAGGGGTCTCGGGCCTACGAGCAGTACTTC. It specifies CASSQGSRAYEQYF. Looking up the rest from reference TRBV2 and TRBJ2-7 gives the full variable domain: EPEVTQTPSHQVTQMGQEVILRCVPISNHLYFYWYRQILGQKVEFLVSFYNNEISEKSEIFDDQFSVERPDGSNFTLKIRSTKLEDSAMYFCASSQGSRAYEQYFGPGTRLTVT.

In its sample, this clonotype was seen many times. The V and J genes are TRBV5-1 and TRBJ2-2; D remains ambiguous. CDR1 is SGHRS and CDR2 is YFSETQ in the germline V gene. V was clipped by 4 bases and J by 2 bases, with 9 bases between them. The CDR3 loop spans 14 amino acids. The chain's CDR3 is CASSKYGNTGELFF. Written as DNA, the CDR3 is TGCGCCAGCAGCAAATACGGTAACACCGGGGAGCTGTTTTTT.

The chain links TRBV11-3 to TRBJ2-7; D is perhaps TRBD2 (6 bases). Per the germline V gene, CDR1 is SGHNT and CDR2 is YENEEA. The CDR3 spans 14 residues. V was pared by 5 bases and J by 2 bases, with 13 bases between. CDR3 in amino acids: CASSPGLAPYEQYF. The DNA for the CDR3 is TGTGCCAGCAGCCCGGGACTGGCACCCTACGAGCAGTACTTC.

There are a few counts of this clonotype. V is TRBV27 and J is TRBJ2-3, with 10 bases aligning to TRBD2. Germline CDR1 is MNHEY and CDR2 is SMNVEV (reference sequence). This CDR3 has 17 residues. Losses at the gene ends were 1 base for V and 5 bases for J; bases not matched to a gene: 9. This CDR3 reads CASSLYKAGGGGDTQYF. CDR3 DNA: TGTGCCAGCAGTTTATACAAAGCGGGAGGGGGTGGAGATACGCAGTATTTT.

This clonotype was picked up many times. This rearrangement joins TRBV19 to TRBJ1-2, with 9 bases aligning to TRBD1. This CDR3 is built from 15 residues. J lost 3 bases, V lost 3 bases, and 5 bases had no gene match. From germline, CDR1 is LNHDA and CDR2 SQIVND (reference sequence). DNA of the CDR3: TGTGCCAGTAGTATCGGGACAGGGCTCGACTATGGCTACACCTTC. Its translation is CASSIGTGLDYGYTF.

This clonotype was found a few times. The V call is TRBV30, the J call TRBJ2-5; 12 nucleotides agree with TRBD2. The germline V gene has CDR1 GTSNPN and CDR2 SVGIG (reference sequence). V shed 2 bases, J shed 4 bases, and the junction held 2 bases outside the gene matches. The CDR3 spans 14 residues. As DNA, the CDR3 is TGTGCCTGGAGTAAGGGACTAGCGGGAGAGACCCAGTACTTC. Translating gives CAWSKGLAGETQYF.

The chain couples TRBV6-1 to TRBJ2-7, with D possibly called TRBD1 or TRBD2 (5 bases each). The CDR3 length is 15 residues. Germline-derived CDR1 and CDR2 are MNHNS and SASEGT. The V gene lost 6 bases and the J gene lost 6 bases, with 21 bases spanning the gap. DNA of the CDR3: TGTGCCAGCAGCTCGTCGGGGCGCAACAAAGGCGAGCAGTACTTC. This gives the protein CASSSSGRNKGEQYF.

This clonotype has a count of ten or more. The rearrangement links TRBV12-3 or TRBV12-4 to TRBJ1-1; D unclear. Trimming left V 7 bases short and J 4 bases short, with 7 bases between. The CDR3 is made up of 11 amino acids. The CDR3 sequence: CASTGSTEAFF. CDR3 coding DNA: TGTGCCAGCACTGGAAGCACTGAAGCTTTCTTT.

Ten or more counts support this clonotype. V usage is TRBV3-1 and J usage is TRBJ1-2; 9 nucleotides align to TRBD1. Losses at the gene ends were 3 bases for V and 4 bases for J; bases not matched to a gene: 3. The CDR3 runs 14 residues. Germline V gene sequence: CDR1 LGHDT, CDR2 YNNKEL (reference sequence). In DNA, the CDR3 is TGTGCCAGCAGCCACAAGACAGGGGGCTATGGCTACACCTTC. It specifies CASSHKTGGYGYTF.

The genes are TRBV4-1 and TRBJ2-1; 8 positions match TRBD1. CDR3 length: 13 amino acids. V lost 3 bases to trimming and J lost 7 bases; unmatched junction nucleotides: 2. Germline V lookup: CDR1 MGHRA, CDR2 YSYEKL. For the CDR3, the DNA is TGCGCCAGCAGCCAGGACAGGGCTAATGAGCAGTTCTTC. Its protein is CASSQDRANEQFF.

A few counts support this clonotype. The chain employs TRBV20-1 and TRBJ1-2; unclear D gene. The CDR3 loop spans 12 amino acids. V was trimmed by 5 bases and J by 0 bases, leaving 7 bases between them. The germline CDR1 and CDR2 sequences are DFQATT and SNEGSKA (reference sequence). CDR3 protein: CSAPGSNYGYTF. CDR3 DNA: TGCAGTGCTCCGGGGTCTAACTATGGCTACACCTTC.

On this clonotype itself: A much larger clonotype is one base distant, so this may be a read error. This sequence joins TRBV28 and TRBJ2-2; D possibly corresponds to TRBD2 (6 bases). V lost 7 bases and J lost 6, with 18 bases in between. From germline, CDR1 is MDHEN and CDR2 SYDVKM. The CDR3 is made up of 15 amino acids. CDR3 sequence: CASIAGRGFPGELFF. CDR3 nucleotides: TGTGCCAGCATTGCGGGACGGGGGTTCCCCGGGGAGCTGTTTTTT. Drawing the rest from reference TRBV28 and TRBJ2-2, the complete variable domain is DVKVTQSSRYLVKRTGEKVFLECVQDMDHENMFWYRQDPGLGLRLIYFSYDVKMKEKGDIPEGYSVSREKKERFSLILESASTNQTSMYLCASIAGRGFPGELFFGEGSRLTVL.

This clonotype showed up just a few times. The chain carries TRBV7-2 and TRBJ2-5; no clear D gene. There are 12 residues in the CDR3. The V and J ends lost 5 bases and 4 bases respectively, with 8 bases between them. Germline CDR1 reads SGHTA; CDR2 reads FQGNSA. The CDR3 reads CASSHQLETQYF. The CDR3 bases are TGTGCCAGCAGCCATCAATTAGAGACCCAGTACTTC.

This clonotype appeared many times. The rearrangement links TRBV4-2 to TRBJ2-7; tentatively, D is TRBD1 or TRBD2 (6 bases each). CDR3 length: 15 amino acids. The V gene's germline CDR1 is LGHNA and CDR2 YNFKEQ. The V end lost 8 bases, the J end lost 3 bases, and 20 bases lay between the germline ends. This CDR3 is CASSPQGGSSYEQYF. CDR3 in DNA: TGTGCCAGCTCCCCGCAAGGGGGGAGTAGCTACGAGCAGTACTTC.

Points on this clonotype: A read error is possible here, since a much larger clone lies one base away. The chain has TRBV20-1 and TRBJ2-7; 10 positions match TRBD2. Germline V gene sequence: CDR1 DFQATT, CDR2 SNEGSKA (reference sequence). This CDR3 contains 15 residues. V dropped 6 bases and J dropped 3; count of bases not matched to a gene: 11. The CDR3 bases are TGCAGTGCACATGCTAGCGGGAGTGGCATCTACGAGCAGTACTTC. It is translated as CSAHASGSGIYEQYF.

Remarks on this clonotype: The conserved phenylalanine or tryptophan normally closing the CDR3 is absent here, so this likely arose from a read error. The chain couples TRBV2 to TRBJ2-5; 7 bases are a match to TRBD1. The CDR3 extends over 13 amino acids. The germline CDR1 and CDR2 sequences are SNHLY and FYNNEI. The J segment lost 3 bases and the V segment lost 5 bases, leaving 3 bases of the junction unmatched. The CDR3 loop reads CASSRDSKETQYL. The CDR3 DNA follows: TGTGCCAGCAGTAGGGACAGTAAAGAGACCCAGTACCTC.